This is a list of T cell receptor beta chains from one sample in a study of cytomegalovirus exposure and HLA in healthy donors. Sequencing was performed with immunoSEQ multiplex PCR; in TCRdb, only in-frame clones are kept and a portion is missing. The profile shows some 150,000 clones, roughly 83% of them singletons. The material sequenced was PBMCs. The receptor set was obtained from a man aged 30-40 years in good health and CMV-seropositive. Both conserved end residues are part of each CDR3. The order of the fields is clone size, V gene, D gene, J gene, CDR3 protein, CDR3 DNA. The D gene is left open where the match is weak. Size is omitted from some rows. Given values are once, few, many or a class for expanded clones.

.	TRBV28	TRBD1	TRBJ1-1	CASRTGLNTEAFF	TGTGCCTCACGGACAGGACTGAACACTGAAGCTTTCTTT
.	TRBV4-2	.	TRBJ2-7	CASSREEQVSYEQYF	TGTGCCAGCAGCCGGGAAGAACAGGTCTCCTACGAGCAGTACTTC
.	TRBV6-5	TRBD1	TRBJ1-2	CASSQWTGSYGYTF	TGTGCCAGCAGCCAGTGGACAGGCTCGTATGGCTACACCTTC
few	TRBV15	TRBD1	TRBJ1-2	CATSRTGTGDVNGYTF	TGTGCCACCAGCAGAACCGGGACAGGGGATGTGAATGGCTACACCTTC
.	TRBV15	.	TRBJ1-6	CATSRTADGSPLHF	TGTGCCACCAGTAGGACAGCGGATGGTTCACCCCTCCACTTT
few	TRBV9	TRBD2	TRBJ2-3	CASSVEVSGDFNGWSDTQYF	TGTGCCAGCAGCGTAGAAGTTAGCGGGGATTTTAATGGGTGGTCGGATACGCAGTATTTT
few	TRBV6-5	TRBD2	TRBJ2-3	CASSYAGGTDTQYF	TGTGCCAGCAGTTACGCGGGAGGCACAGATACGCAGTATTTT
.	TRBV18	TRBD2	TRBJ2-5	CASSPGLAGVETQYF	TGTGCCAGCTCACCGGGACTAGCGGGAGTCGAGACCCAGTACTTC
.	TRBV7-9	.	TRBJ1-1	CASSLQGLNTEAFF	TGTGCCAGCAGCTTACAGGGTCTGAACACTGAAGCTTTCTTT
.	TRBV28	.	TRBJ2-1	CASSSLDEQFF	TGTGCCAGCAGTTCCCTTGATGAGCAGTTCTTC
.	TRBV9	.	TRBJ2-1	CASSRGGLGSFNNEQFF	TGTGCCAGCAGCAGGGGAGGCCTGGGAAGCTTTAACAATGAGCAGTTCTTC
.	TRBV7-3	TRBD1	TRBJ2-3	CASSAPGERGPSTDTQYF	TGTGCCAGCAGCGCACCCGGGGAGAGGGGGCCGAGCACAGATACGCAGTATTTT
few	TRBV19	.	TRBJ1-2	CATTPGGGKDYGYTF	TGTGCCACCACTCCCGGGGGGGGGAAGGACTATGGCTACACCTTC
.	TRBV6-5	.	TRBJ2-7	CASSRRDWAYEQYF	TGTGCCAGCAGTCGCCGGGACTGGGCCTACGAGCAGTACTTC
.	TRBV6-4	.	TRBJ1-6	CASSSRSGSSYNSPLHF	TGTGCCAGCAGTTCCCGTTCAGGAAGCTCCTATAATTCACCCCTCCACTTT
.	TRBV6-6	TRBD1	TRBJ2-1	CASSKGQGAWNEQFF	TGTGCCAGCAGTAAAGGACAGGGGGCGTGGAATGAGCAGTTCTTC
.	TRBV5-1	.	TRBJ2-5	CASSLGTAKETQYF	TGCGCCAGCAGCTTGGGTACAGCCAAAGAGACCCAGTACTTC
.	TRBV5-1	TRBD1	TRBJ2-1	CASSSTGGRTHPYNEQFF	TGCGCCAGCAGCTCAACAGGGGGCAGGACGCACCCCTACAATGAGCAGTTCTTC
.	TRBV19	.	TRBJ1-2	CASSSLGRTDYGYTF	TGTGCCAGTAGTAGTCTAGGGAGGACTGACTATGGCTACACCTTC
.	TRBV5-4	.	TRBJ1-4	CASSHGGGLGEKLFF	TGTGCCAGCAGCCACGGTGGGGGGTTAGGTGAAAAACTGTTTTTT
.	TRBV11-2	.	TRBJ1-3	CASSLSQAFFGNTIYF	TGTGCCAGCAGCTTATCACAGGCGTTCTTTGGAAACACCATATATTTT
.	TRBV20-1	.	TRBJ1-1	CSASSYSEAFF	TGCAGTGCTAGTAGTTATTCTGAAGCTTTCTTT
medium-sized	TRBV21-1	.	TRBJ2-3	CASSKVPSGGADTQYF	TGTGCCAGCAGCAAAGTTCCTAGCGGGGGGGCAGATACGCAGTATTTT
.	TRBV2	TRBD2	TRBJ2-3	CASRASGTIDTQYF	TGTGCCAGCAGGGCTAGCGGAACGATAGATACGCAGTATTTT
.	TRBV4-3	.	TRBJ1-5	CASSQDLRMDSNQPQHF	TGCGCCAGCAGCCAAGATCTGCGGATGGATAGCAATCAGCCCCAGCATTTT
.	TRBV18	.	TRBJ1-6	CASSPLAGHNSPLHF	TGTGCCAGCTCACCTTTGGCAGGTCATAATTCACCCCTCCACTTT
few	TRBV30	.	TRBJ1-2	CAWSVEIELANYGYTF	TGTGCCTGGAGTGTTGAGATCGAGTTAGCTAACTATGGCTACACCTTC
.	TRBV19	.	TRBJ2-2	CASSIDSGNTGELFF	TGTGCCAGTAGTATAGATAGCGGGAACACCGGGGAGCTGTTTTTT
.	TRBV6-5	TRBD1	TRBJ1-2	CASSYSGGQGFYGYTF	TGTGCCAGCAGTTACTCGGGGGGACAGGGTTTCTATGGCTACACCTTC
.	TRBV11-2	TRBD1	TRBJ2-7	CASSFGQGMYEQYF	TGTGCCAGCAGCTTTGGACAGGGGATGTACGAGCAGTACTTC
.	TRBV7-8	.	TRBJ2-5	CASSAGQTETQYF	TGTGCCAGCAGCGCCGGACAGACAGAGACCCAGTACTTC
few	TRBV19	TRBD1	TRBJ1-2	CASSIVPFTGGYGYTF	TGTGCCAGTAGTATCGTACCGTTCACAGGGGGCTATGGCTACACCTTC
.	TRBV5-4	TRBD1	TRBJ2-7	CASSAGQDSYEQYF	TGTGCCAGCAGCGCGGGACAGGACTCCTACGAGCAGTACTTC
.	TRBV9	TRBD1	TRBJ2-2	CASSRQTGIGELFF	TGTGCCAGCAGCCGCCAGACAGGGATCGGGGAGCTGTTTTTT
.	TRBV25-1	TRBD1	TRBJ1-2	CASSEGQIYGYTF	TGTGCCAGCAGTGAGGGACAGATCTATGGCTACACCTTC
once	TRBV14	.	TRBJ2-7	CASSTYYEQYF	TGTGCCAGCAGCACCTACTACGAGCAGTACTTC
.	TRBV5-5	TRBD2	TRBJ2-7	CASSPSSGGPYEQYF	TGTGCCAGCAGCCCGAGTTCGGGGGGGCCCTACGAGCAGTACTTC
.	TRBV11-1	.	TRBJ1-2	CAIPRGTPNYGYTF	TGTGCCATCCCGAGAGGGACTCCTAACTATGGCTACACCTTC
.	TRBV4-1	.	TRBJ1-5	CASSQGYPDNSNQPQHF	TGCGCCAGCAGCCAAGGTTACCCGGACAATAGCAATCAGCCCCAGCATTTT
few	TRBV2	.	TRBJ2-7	CASTGQGGGEQYF	TGTGCCAGTACTGGACAGGGAGGGGGCGAGCAGTACTTC
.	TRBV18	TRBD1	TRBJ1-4	CASSPRDIYRGEKLFF	TGTGCCAGCTCACCTCGGGACATCTACAGGGGTGAAAAACTGTTTTTT
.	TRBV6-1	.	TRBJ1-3	CASSVGGGAGNTIYF	TGTGCCAGCAGCGTGGGGGGGGGCGCGGGAAACACCATATATTTT
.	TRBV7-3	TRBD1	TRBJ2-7	CASSLHPGGTYEQYF	TGTGCCAGCAGCTTACATCCAGGGGGTACCTACGAGCAGTACTTC
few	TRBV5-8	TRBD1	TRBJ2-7	CASSFGQGLSYEQYF	TGTGCCAGCAGCTTCGGACAGGGATTATCCTACGAGCAGTACTTC
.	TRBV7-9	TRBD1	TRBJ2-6	CASSLSQGDGANVLTF	TGTGCCAGCAGCTTATCCCAGGGGGACGGGGCCAACGTCCTGACTTTC
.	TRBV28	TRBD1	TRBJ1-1	CASSPPRQGPNTEAFF	TGTGCCAGCAGTCCCCCCCGACAGGGACCGAACACTGAAGCTTTCTTT
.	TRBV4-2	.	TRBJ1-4	CASRGGTKNEKLFF	TGTGCCAGCAGGGGGGGGACTAAGAATGAAAAACTGTTTTTT
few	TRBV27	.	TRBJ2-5	CASSFQGLQETQYF	TGTGCCAGCAGTTTCCAGGGTTTACAAGAGACCCAGTACTTC
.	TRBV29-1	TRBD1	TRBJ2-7	CSVQGQGRYEQYF	TGCAGCGTTCAAGGACAGGGTCGGTACGAGCAGTACTTC
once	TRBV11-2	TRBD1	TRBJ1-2	CASSFERGLSGYTF	TGTGCCAGCAGCTTCGAAAGGGGGCTGAGTGGCTACACCTTC